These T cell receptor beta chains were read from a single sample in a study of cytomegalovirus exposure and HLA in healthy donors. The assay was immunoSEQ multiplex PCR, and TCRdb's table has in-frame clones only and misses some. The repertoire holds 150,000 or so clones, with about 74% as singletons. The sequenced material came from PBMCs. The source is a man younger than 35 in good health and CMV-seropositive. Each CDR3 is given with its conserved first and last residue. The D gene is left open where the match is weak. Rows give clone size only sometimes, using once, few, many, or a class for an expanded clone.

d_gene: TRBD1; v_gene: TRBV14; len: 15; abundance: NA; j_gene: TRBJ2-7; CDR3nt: TGTGCCAGCAGCCATTTTTGGACAGGGGGCCACGAGCAGTACTTC; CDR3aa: CASSHFWTGGHEQYF
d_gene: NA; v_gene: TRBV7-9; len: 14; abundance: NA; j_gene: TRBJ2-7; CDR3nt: TGTGCCAGCAGCTTCTGGGGCCAATCCTACGAACAGTACTTC; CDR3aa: CASSFWGQSYEQYF
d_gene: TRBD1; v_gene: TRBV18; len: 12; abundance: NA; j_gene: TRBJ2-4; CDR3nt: TGTGCCAGCTCATCATCTCCGGGACAGGGGGGCTTC; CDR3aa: CASSSSPGQGGF
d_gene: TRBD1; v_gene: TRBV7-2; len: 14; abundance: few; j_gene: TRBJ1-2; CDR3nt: TGTGCCAGCAGCACCGGGACAGGGTCCTATGGCTACACCTTC; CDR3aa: CASSTGTGSYGYTF
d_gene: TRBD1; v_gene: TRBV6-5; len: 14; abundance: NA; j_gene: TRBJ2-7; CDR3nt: TGTGCCAGCAGCCCTCGGACAGGGGGCGGCGAGCAGTACTTC; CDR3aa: CASSPRTGGGEQYF
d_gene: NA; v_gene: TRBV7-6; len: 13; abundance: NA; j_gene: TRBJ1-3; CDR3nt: TGTGCCAGCAGCTTAGGGTTCGCTAATACCATATATTTT; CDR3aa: CASSLGFANTIYF
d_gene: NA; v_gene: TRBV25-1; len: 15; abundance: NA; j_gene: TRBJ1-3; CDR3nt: TGTGCCAGCAGTGCATACGGAGCCTCTGGAAACACCATATATTTT; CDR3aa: CASSAYGASGNTIYF
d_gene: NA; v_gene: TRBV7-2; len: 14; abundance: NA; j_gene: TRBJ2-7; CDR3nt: TGTGCCAGCAGCTTAGGGTTCGGAGGTCTCGAGCAGTACTTC; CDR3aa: CASSLGFGGLEQYF
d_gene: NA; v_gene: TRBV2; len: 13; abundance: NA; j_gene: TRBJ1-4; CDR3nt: TGTGCCACCTCGAGGGCAACTAATGAAAAACTGTTTTTT; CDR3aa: CATSRATNEKLFF
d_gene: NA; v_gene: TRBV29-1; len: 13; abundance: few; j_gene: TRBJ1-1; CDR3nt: TGCAGCGTTACTCCGAGGATAAACACTGAAGCTTTCTTT; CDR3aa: CSVTPRINTEAFF
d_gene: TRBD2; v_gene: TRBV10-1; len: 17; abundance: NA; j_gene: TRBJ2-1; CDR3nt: TGCGCCAGCAGTGAGTCGCGGACTAGCGGGGGTAGGGGTGAGCAGTTCTTC; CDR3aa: CASSESRTSGGRGEQFF
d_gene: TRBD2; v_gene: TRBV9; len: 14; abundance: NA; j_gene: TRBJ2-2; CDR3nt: TGTGCCAGCAGCGTAGGCGGGAGGGTCGGGGAGCTGTTTTTT; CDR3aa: CASSVGGRVGELFF
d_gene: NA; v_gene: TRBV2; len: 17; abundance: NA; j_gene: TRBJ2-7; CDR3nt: TGTGCCAGCAGCGGGACAGGGGAAAAGCGGGAGGACTACGAGCAGTACTTC; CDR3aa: CASSGTGEKREDYEQYF
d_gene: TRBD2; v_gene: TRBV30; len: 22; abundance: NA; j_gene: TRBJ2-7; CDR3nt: TGTGCCTGGAGTGTATTCCACTCGTTCGGTGGACTAGCGGGAGGTAGGAATTACGAGCAGTACTTC; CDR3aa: CAWSVFHSFGGLAGGRNYEQYF
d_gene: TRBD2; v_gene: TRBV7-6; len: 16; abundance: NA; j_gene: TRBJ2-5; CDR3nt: TGTGCCAGCAGCCCGAGGAGGGCTAGCGGCCAAGAGACCCAGTACTTC; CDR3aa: CASSPRRASGQETQYF
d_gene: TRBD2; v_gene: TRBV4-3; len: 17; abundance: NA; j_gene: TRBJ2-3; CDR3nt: TGCGCCAGCAGCCCCACGGGACTAGCGGGAGGGGCAGATACGCAGTATTTT; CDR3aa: CASSPTGLAGGADTQYF
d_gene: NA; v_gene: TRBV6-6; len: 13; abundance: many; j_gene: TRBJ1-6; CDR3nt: TGTGCCAGCAGCACCGGTCTTGATTCACCCCTCCACTTT; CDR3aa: CASSTGLDSPLHF
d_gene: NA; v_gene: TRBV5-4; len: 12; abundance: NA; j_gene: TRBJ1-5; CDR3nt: TGTGCCAGCAGCTTCGAGTCTCAGCCCCAGCATTTT; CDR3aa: CASSFESQPQHF
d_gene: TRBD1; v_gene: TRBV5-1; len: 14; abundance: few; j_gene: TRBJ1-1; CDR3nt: TGCGCCAGCACCCGGACAGGTTTGAACACTGAAGCTTTCTTT; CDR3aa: CASTRTGLNTEAFF
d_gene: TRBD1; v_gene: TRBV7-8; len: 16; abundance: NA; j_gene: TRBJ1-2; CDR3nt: TGTGCCAGCAGCTTAGTTGTGGGGAGGACAGGGGGCCTCAACACCTTC; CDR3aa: CASSLVVGRTGGLNTF
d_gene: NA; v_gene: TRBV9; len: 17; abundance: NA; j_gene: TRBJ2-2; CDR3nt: TGTGCCAGCAGCTTAACCCCGACTGGCGGGAACACCGGGGAGCTGTTTTTT; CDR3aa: CASSLTPTGGNTGELFF
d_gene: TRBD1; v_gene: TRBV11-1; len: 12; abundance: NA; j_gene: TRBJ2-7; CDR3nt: TGTGCCAGCAGCCCCAGGGGGCACGAGCAGTACTTC; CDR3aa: CASSPRGHEQYF
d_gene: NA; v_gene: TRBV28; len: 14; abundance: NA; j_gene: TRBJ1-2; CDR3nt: TGTGCCAGCAGCCTTATTACACCTAACTATGGCTACACCTTC; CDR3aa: CASSLITPNYGYTF
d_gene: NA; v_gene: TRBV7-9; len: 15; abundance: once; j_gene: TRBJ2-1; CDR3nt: TGTGCCAGCAGCCCCGGGTTGAGCTCCTACAATGAGCAGTTCTTC; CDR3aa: CASSPGLSSYNEQFF